These 13 T cell receptor beta chains share one sample of origin, sequenced in a study of blood T cell repertoires in COVID-19. Produced via immunoSEQ multiplex PCR; TCRdb's table is partial and in-frame only. The data contain about 80,000 clones, 85% of them seen just once; the ten biggest clones take up roughly 9.6%. The sample taken for sequencing was peripheral blood. The source of these receptors is a man aged 50-60 years with COVID-19, enrolled during active disease.

The CDR3 region is CASSSNRARQPQHF. CDR3 DNA: TGTGCCAGTAGTAGTAACAGGGCTCGACAGCCCCAGCATTTT. The chain combines TRBV19 with TRBJ1-5, with D possibly matching TRBD1 (6 bases). The germline V gene has CDR1 LNHDA and CDR2 SQIVND (reference sequence). Trimming left V 4 bases short and J 7 bases short, with 14 bases between. CDR3 size: 14 residues.

This clone ranks as medium-sized. The V and J genes are TRBV27 and TRBJ2-1; maybe TRBD1 (6 bases). The V and J ends lost 5 bases and 3 bases respectively, with 11 bases between them. The CDR3 has 14 residues. Germline-derived CDR1 and CDR2 are MNHEY and SMNVEV (reference sequence). In nucleotides, the CDR3 is TGTGCCAGCAGTCCACAGGGATTCTACAATGAGCAGTTCTTC. This sequence encodes CASSPQGFYNEQFF.

CDR3 coding DNA: TGTGCCAGCAGCTTAGCCGTGGGACAGGGAAGCTCCTACGAGCAGTACTTC. It is translated as CASSLAVGQGSSYEQYF. The V gene is TRBV7-6, the J gene TRBJ2-7, with 9 bases lining up with TRBD1. CDR1 and CDR2 (germline): SGHVS, FNYEAQ. V dropped 0 bases and J dropped 0; count of bases not matched to a gene: 6. This CDR3 contains 17 residues.

The chain couples TRBV28 to TRBJ1-5; no definite D call. The CDR3 is 16 residues long. The germline CDR1 and CDR2 sequences are MDHEN and SYDVKM. Trimming removed 0 bases at V and 2 bases at J, with 11 bases between. The CDR3 nucleotides are TGTGCCAGCAGTTTATGGGTCGGGATGGGCAATCAGCCCCAGCATTTT. Residues: CASSLWVGMGNQPQHF.

This clone was observed a few times. This sequence joins TRBV5-6 and TRBJ2-1, with 8 bases fitting TRBD2. V lost 0 bases to trimming and J lost 7 bases; unmatched junction nucleotides: 9. The CDR3 loop spans 16 amino acids. The germline gives CDR1 SGHDT, CDR2 YYEEEE. CDR3 sequence (DNA): TGTGCCAGCAGCTTGGTGGCGGGAGCGGGGGTAAATGAGCAGTTCTTC. Its translation is CASSLVAGAGVNEQFF.

This chain joins TRBV30 and TRBJ2-2; TRBD1 aligns across 12 bases. V lost 1 base to trimming and J lost 4 bases; unmatched junction nucleotides: 7. Germline V gene sequence: CDR1 GTSNPN, CDR2 SVGIG (reference sequence). The CDR3 has 17 residues. The CDR3 region is CAWSALGQGARTGELFF. CDR3 nucleotide sequence: TGTGCCTGGAGTGCCTTGGGACAGGGGGCTCGCACCGGGGAGCTGTTTTTT. Complete variable domain (other parts from reference TRBV30 and TRBJ2-2): SQTIHQWPATLVQPVGSPLSLECTVEGTSNPNLYWYRQAAGRGLQLLFYSVGIGQISSEVPQNLSASRPQDRQFILSSKKLLLSDSGFYLCAWSALGQGARTGELFFGEGSRLTVL.

The chain joins TRBV19 to TRBJ1-3, with D tentatively TRBD1 (5 bases). The V gene lost 10 bases and the J gene lost 0 bases, with 10 bases spanning the gap. CDR1 is LNHDA, CDR2 SQIVND, per germline (reference sequence). This CDR3 has 13 residues. CDR3 DNA: TGTGCCACGGGACTGCACTCTGGAAACACCATATATTTT. Translating it yields CATGLHSGNTIYF.

This chain connects TRBV2 to TRBJ2-7; no reliable D call. V lost 3 bases, J lost 3 bases, and 12 bases lay in between. Looked up from germline, CDR1 is SNHLY and CDR2 is FYNNEI. The CDR3 extends over 14 amino acids. CDR3 DNA sequence: TGTGCCAGCAGTGACAACCCCCCGGTCTACGAGCAGTACTTC. Encoded protein: CASSDNPPVYEQYF.

The gene calls are TRBV30 and TRBJ1-2; D is perhaps TRBD1 (6 bases). With 2 bases removed from V and 6 bases from J, the gap between germline ends came to 16 bases. Germline-derived CDR1 and CDR2 are GTSNPN and SVGIG (reference sequence). This CDR3 is 14 amino acids long. The CDR3 DNA sequence: TGTGCCTGGAGTACCCAGGGTGAGGGGGATGGCTACACCTTC. Its protein product is CAWSTQGEGDGYTF.

CDR3 DNA sequence: TGTGCCAGCAGTGATTCCAGGGAGGCAGCCTACGAGCAGTACTTC. It specifies CASSDSREAAYEQYF. V usage is TRBV25-1 and J usage is TRBJ2-7, with D possibly TRBD2 on 6 matching bases. Trimming pared 3 bases from V and 2 bases from J, leaving 14 bases between. This CDR3 comprises 15 residues. CDR1 and CDR2 from the germline V gene are MGHDK and SYGVNS.

J is TRBJ1-2 and V is TRBV28, with D hard to call. V lost 6 bases, J lost 5 bases, and 4 bases lay in between. The CDR3 covers 10 residues. Germline V lookup: CDR1 MDHEN, CDR2 SYDVKM. The CDR3 is CASSRYGYTF. DNA of the CDR3: TGTGCCAGCAGCCGTTATGGCTACACCTTC.

The V and J genes are TRBV6-5 and TRBJ2-3; 8 nucleotides line up with TRBD2. The germline gives CDR1 MNHEY, CDR2 SVGAGI. After removal of 7 bases from V and 1 base from J, the junction contained 4 bases not matched to a gene. The CDR3 sequence is 14 residues long. The DNA for the CDR3 is TGTGCCAGCAAAACGACTAGCGGCACAGATACGCAGTATTTT. It translates to CASKTTSGTDTQYF.

The chain recombines TRBV19 with TRBJ1-4; no firm D call. This CDR3 region has 15 residues. V was trimmed by 4 bases and J by 4 bases, leaving 13 bases between them. CDR1 and CDR2 (germline): LNHDA, SQIVND (reference sequence). This chain's CDR3 is CASSTWENFNEKLFF. CDR3 DNA sequence: TGTGCCAGTAGTACGTGGGAGAACTTTAATGAAAAACTGTTTTTT.